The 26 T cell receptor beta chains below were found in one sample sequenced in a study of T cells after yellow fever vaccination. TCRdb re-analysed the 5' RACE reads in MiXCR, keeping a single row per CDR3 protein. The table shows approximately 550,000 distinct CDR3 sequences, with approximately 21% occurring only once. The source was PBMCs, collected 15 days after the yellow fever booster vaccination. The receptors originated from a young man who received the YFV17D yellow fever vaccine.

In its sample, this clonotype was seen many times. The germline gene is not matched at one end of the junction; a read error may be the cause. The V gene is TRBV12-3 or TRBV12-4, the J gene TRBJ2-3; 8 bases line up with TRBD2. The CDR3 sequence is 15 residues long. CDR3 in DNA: TGTGCCAGCAGCTTAGCGGGACGGAGCACAGATACGCAGTATTTT. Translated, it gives CASSLAGRSTDTQYF.

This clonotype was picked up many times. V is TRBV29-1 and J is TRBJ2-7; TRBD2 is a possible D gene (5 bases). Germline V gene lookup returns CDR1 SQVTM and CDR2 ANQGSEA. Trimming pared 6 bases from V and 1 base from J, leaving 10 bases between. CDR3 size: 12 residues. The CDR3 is CSVEGSSYEQYF. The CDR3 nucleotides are TGCAGCGTAGAGGGCAGTTCCTACGAGCAGTACTTC.

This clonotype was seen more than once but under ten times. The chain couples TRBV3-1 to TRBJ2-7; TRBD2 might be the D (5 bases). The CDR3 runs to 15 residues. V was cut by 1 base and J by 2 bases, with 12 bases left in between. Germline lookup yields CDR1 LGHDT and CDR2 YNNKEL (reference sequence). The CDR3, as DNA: TGTGCCAGCAGCCAAGGATACAGCGGTGCCTACGAGCAGTACTTC. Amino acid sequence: CASSQGYSGAYEQYF.

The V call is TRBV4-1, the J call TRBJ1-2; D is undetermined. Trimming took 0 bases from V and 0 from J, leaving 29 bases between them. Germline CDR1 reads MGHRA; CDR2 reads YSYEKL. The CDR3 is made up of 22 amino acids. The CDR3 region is CASSQDVARKGTPRTTNYGYTF. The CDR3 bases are TGCGCCAGCAGCCAAGATGTTGCGAGAAAGGGTACGCCCCGTACCACTAACTATGGCTACACCTTC.

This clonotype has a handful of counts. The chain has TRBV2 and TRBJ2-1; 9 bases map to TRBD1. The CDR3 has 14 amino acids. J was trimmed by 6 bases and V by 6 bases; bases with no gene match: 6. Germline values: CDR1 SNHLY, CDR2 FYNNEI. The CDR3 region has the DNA TGTGCCAGCAGCTCGGGACAGGGACGCAATGAGCAGTTCTTC. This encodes CASSSGQGRNEQFF.

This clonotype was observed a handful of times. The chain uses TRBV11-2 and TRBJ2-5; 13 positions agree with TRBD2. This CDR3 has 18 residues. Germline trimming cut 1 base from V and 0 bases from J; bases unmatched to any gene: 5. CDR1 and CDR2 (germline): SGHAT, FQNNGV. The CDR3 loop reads CASSLVPLAGGYQETQYF. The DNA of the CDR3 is TGTGCCAGCAGCTTAGTTCCACTAGCGGGAGGGTACCAAGAGACCCAGTACTTC.

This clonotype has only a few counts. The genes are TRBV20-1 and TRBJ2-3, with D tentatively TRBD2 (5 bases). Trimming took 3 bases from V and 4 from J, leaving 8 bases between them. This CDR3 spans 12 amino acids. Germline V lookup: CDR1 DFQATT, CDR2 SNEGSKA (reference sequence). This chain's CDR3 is CSASGIPDTQYF. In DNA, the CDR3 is TGCAGTGCTAGCGGGATCCCAGATACGCAGTATTTT.

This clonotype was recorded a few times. This CDR3 reads CASSATGPPGEFF. The CDR3 DNA sequence: TGTGCCAGCAGTGCCACGGGACCCCCAGGGGAGTTCTTC. The rearrangement links TRBV6-1 to TRBJ2-1; D possibly corresponds to TRBD1 (6 bases). The CDR3 has 13 amino acids. V lost 4 bases to trimming and J lost 14 bases, with 18 bases between them. Germline loops: CDR1 MNHNS, CDR2 SASEGT.

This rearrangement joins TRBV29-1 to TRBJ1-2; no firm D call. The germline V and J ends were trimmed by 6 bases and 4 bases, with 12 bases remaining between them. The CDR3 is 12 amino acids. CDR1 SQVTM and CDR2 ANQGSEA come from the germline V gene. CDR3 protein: CSVKVPPYGYTF. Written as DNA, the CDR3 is TGCAGCGTGAAGGTCCCACCCTATGGCTACACCTTC.

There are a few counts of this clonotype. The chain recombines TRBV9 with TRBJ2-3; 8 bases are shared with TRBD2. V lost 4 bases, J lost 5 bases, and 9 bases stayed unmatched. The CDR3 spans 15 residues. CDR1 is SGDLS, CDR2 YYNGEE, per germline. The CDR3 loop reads CASSSDGTRGDTQYF. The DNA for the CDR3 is TGTGCCAGCAGCTCCGACGGGACTAGGGGAGATACGCAGTATTTT.

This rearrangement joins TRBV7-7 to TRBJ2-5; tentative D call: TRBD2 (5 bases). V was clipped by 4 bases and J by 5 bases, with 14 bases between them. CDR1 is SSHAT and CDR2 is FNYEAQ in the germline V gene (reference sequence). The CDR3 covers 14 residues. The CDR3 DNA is TGTGCCAGCAGCTCCTCGCTCCGAGGGGAGACCCAGTACTTC. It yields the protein CASSSSLRGETQYF.

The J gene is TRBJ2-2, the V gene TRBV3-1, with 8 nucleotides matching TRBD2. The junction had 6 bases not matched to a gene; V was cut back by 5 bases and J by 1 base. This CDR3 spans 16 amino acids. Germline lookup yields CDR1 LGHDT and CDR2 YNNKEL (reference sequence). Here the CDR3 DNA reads TGTGCCAGCAGCAATTTAGCGGGAAGGAACACCGGGGAGCTGTTTTTT. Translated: CASSNLAGRNTGELFF.

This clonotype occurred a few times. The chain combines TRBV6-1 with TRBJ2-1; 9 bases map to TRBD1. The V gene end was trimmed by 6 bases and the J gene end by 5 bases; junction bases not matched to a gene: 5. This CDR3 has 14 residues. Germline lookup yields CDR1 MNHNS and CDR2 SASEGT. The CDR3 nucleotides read TGTGCCAGCAGCAAAACAGGGGGCAACAATGAGCAGTTCTTC. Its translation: CASSKTGGNNEQFF.

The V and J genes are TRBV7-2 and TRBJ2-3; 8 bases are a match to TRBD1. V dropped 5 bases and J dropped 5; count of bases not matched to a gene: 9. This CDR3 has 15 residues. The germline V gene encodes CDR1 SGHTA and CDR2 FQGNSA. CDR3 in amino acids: CASSVGRQGLDTQYF. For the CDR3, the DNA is TGTGCCAGCAGCGTCGGACGACAGGGGTTAGATACGCAGTATTTT.

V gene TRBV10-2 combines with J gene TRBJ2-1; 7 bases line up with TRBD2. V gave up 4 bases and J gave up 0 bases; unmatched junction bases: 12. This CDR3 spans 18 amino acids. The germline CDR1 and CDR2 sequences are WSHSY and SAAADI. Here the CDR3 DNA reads TGCGCCAGCAGTGGGGCAAGCGGGATCCCACTCTCCTACAATGAGCAGTTCTTC. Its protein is CASSGASGIPLSYNEQFF.

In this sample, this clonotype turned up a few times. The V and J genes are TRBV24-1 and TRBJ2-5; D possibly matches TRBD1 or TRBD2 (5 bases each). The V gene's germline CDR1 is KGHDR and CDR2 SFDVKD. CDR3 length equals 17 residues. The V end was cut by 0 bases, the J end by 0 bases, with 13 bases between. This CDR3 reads CATSDLLRDLHQETQYF. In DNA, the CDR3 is TGTGCCACCAGTGATTTGCTTAGGGACCTCCACCAAGAGACCCAGTACTTC.

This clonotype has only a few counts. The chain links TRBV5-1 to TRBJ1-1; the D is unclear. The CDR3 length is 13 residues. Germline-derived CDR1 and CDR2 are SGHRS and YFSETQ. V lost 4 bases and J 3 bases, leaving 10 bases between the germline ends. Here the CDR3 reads CASSPGMDTEAFF. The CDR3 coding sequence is TGCGCCAGCAGCCCCGGTATGGACACTGAAGCTTTCTTT.

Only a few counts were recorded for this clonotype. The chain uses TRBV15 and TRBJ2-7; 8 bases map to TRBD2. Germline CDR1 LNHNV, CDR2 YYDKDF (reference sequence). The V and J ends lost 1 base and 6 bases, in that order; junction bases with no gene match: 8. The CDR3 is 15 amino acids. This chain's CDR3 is CATSRGSGGPREQYF. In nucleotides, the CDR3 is TGTGCCACCAGCAGAGGGTCGGGAGGGCCCCGCGAGCAGTACTTC.

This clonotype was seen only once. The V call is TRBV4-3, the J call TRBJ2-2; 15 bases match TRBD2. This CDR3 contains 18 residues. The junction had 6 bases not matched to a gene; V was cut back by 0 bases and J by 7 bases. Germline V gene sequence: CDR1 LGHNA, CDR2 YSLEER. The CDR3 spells CASSQDPGLAGGFGELFF. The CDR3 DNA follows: TGCGCCAGCAGCCAAGACCCTGGACTAGCGGGAGGGTTCGGGGAGCTGTTTTTT.

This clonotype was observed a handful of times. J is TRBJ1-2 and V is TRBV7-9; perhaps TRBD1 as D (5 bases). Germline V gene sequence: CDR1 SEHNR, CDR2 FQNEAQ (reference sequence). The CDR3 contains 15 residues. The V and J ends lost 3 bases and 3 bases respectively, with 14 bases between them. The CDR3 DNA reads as TGTGCCAGCAGCTTCGAGGATGGGGGGTACTATGGCTACACCTTC. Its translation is CASSFEDGGYYGYTF.

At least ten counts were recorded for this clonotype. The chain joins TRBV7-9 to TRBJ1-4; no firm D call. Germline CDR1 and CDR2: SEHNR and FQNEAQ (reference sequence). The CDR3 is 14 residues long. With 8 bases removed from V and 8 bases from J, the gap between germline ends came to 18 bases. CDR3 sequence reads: CASGKQSQSEKLFF. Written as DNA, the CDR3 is TGTGCCAGCGGAAAACAGTCTCAGAGCGAAAAACTGTTTTTT.

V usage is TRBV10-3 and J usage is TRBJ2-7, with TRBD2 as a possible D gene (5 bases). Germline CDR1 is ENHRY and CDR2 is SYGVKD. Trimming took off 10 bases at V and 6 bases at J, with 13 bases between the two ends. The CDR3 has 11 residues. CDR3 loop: CATGERVEQYF. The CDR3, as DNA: TGTGCCACCGGGGAGCGAGTCGAGCAGTACTTC.

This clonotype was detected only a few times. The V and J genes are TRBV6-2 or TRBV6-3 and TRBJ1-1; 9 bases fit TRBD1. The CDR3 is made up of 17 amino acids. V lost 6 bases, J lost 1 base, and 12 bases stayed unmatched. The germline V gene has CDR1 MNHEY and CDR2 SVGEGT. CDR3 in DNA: TGTGCCAGCAGCCAGGACAGGGGAGTGGATAAGAACACTGAAGCTTTCTTT. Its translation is CASSQDRGVDKNTEAFF.

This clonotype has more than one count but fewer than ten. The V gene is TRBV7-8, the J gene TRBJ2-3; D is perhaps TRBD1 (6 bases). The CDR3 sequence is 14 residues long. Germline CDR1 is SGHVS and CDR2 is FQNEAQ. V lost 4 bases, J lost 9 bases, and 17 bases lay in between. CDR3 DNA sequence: TGTGCCAGCAGCTCTGGGGGCCACAGGGACACGCAGTATTTT. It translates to CASSSGGHRDTQYF.

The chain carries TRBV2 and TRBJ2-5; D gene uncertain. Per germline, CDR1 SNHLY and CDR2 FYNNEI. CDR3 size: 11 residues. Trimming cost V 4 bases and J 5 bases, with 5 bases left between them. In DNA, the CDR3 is TGTGCCAGCAGTGTCTGGGAGACCCAGTACTTC. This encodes CASSVWETQYF. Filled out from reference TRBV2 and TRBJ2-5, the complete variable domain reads EPEVTQTPSHQVTQMGQEVILRCVPISNHLYFYWYRQILGQKVEFLVSFYNNEISEKSEIFDDQFSVERPDGSNFTLKIRSTKLEDSAMYFCASSVWETQYFGPGTRLLVL.

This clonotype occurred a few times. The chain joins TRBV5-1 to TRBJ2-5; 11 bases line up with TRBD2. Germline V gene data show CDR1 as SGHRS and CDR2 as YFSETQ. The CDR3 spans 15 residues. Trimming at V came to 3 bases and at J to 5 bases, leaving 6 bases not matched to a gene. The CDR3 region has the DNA TGCGCCAGCAGCTCTATAGCGGGAGGGCAGGAGACCCAGTACTTC. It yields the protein CASSSIAGGQETQYF.